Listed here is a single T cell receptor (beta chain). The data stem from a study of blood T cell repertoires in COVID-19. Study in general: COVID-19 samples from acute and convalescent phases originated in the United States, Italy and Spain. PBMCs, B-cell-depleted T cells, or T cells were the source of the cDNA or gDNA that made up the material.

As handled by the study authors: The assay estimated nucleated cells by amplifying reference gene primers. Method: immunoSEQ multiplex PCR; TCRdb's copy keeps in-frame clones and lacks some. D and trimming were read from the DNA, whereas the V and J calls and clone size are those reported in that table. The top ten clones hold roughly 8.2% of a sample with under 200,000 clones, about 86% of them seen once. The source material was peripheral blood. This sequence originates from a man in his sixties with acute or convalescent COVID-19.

CDR3 loop: CASLPGQEDQPQHF. In DNA form, the CDR3 reads TGTGCCAGCCTACCCGGACAGGAAGATCAGCCCCAGCATTTT. V is TRBV28 and J is TRBJ1-5; 7 bases fit TRBD1. From germline, CDR1 is MDHEN and CDR2 SYDVKM. After removal of 8 bases from V and 5 bases from J, the junction contained 9 bases not matched to a gene. This CDR3 contains 14 residues. The variable domain in full, completed from reference TRBV28 and TRBJ1-5, reads DVKVTQSSRYLVKRTGEKVFLECVQDMDHENMFWYRQDPGLGLRLIYFSYDVKMKEKGDIPEGYSVSREKKERFSLILESASTNQTSMYLCASLPGQEDQPQHFGDGTRLSIL.